This T cell receptor (beta chain) comes out of a study of T-cell reconstitution after alpha-beta-depleted transplantation in children. Comments on this clonotype: Its specificity is not known.

Study results and caveats: T-cell numbers and diversity, one year after transplant, stemmed largely from T cells that were newly produced. In patients about two months after transplant, alpha-beta T cells reportedly arose from several hundred expanded graft clones. Some patients' high day-60 TCRbeta diversity was attributed to recipient cells surviving conditioning.

Germline V gene lookup returns CDR1 DFQATT and CDR2 SNEGSKA (reference sequence). Trimming at V came to 1 base and at J to 9 bases, leaving 9 bases not matched to a gene. The CDR3 loop spans 16 amino acids. Unique molecular identifiers were used in preparing the TCRbeta library. TCRdb reprocessed the PCR reads with MiXCR, giving one entry per CDR3 protein. The data show about 580,000 distinct CDR3 sequences, under 25% seen once. The clonotype was recovered from a boy younger than two who had a stem cell transplant for acute myeloid leukemia, so the T cells may come from the graft donor. Specimen: PBMCs, mostly from graft donor cells, collected 360 days after TCRalphabeta/CD19-depleted stem cell transplant. The chain uses TRBV20-1 and TRBJ2-1; TRBD2 agrees at 13 bases. CDR3 nucleotides: TGCAGTGCTAGAGGGTTCACTAGCGGGGGGGCCGGTGAGCAGTTCTTC. Protein product: CSARGFTSGGAGEQFF.